This T cell receptor beta chain was identified in a study of cytomegalovirus exposure and HLA in healthy donors. Study outcomes and limitations: Based on reports, TCR beta sequences accurately predicted HLA-A and HLA-B alleles for most subjects. Earlier analysis found most TCR beta V segments productive about 87% or about 30% of the time. There were several of the most significant clusters that appeared linked to common viral pathogens in a later analysis.

The PCR used 60 Vbeta and 13 Jbeta primers. Profiling relied on immunoSEQ multiplex PCR, and the TCRdb table lists in-frame clones only, not all of them. Of about 250,000 clones listed, approximately 70% were seen once; the top ten hold under 2.5%. Healthy bone marrow donors made up the donors. Germline CDR1 WNHNN, CDR2 SYGVQD (reference sequence). There are 16 residues in the CDR3. The V end was cut by 0 bases, the J end by 2 bases, with 12 bases between. In the case of this clone: What it recognizes is unknown.

The receptor was isolated from a female donor in good health and CMV-seronegative. Sequenced material: PBMCs. The V gene is TRBV10-1, the J gene TRBJ2-3; D is unclear. CDR3 residues: CASSESTGSLTDTQYF. The CDR3 DNA reads TGCGCCAGCAGTGAGTCTACCGGGTCCCTCACAGATACGCAGTATTTT.